A single sample is the source of the 14 T cell receptor beta chains below, sequenced in a study of human T cells and chemical hapten exposure. The time point was: pre-sensitization, week 0. Regarding treatment: therapeutic diphenylcyclopropenone sensitization with weekly scalp DPC. Each CDR3 protein is one row after TCRdb ran MiXCR on the RACE reads. The repertoire holds some 200,000 distinct CDR3 sequences, with around 30% as singletons. This specimen consisted of whole blood, obtained in connection with sensitization to the hapten diphenylcyclopropenone (DPC). The receptors were sampled from a woman in her 30s with alopecia areata. Some clones in this sample may be carry-over from other donors' samples.

This clonotype was detected only a few times. The rearrangement uses TRBV28 and TRBJ2-5, with D possibly matching TRBD2 (6 bases). CDR3 length equals 13 residues. The germline V gene has CDR1 MDHEN and CDR2 SYDVKM. Trimming removed 6 bases at V and 2 bases at J, with 10 bases between. The CDR3 here is CASSPAGQETQYF. The DNA for the CDR3 is TGTGCCAGCAGCCCCGCGGGACAAGAGACCCAGTACTTC.

This clonotype has just a few counts. This CDR3 reads CATTLGTGGYEQFF. CDR3 coding DNA: TGTGCCACCACCCTGGGGACAGGGGGGTATGAGCAGTTCTTC. The chain recombines TRBV28 with TRBJ2-1, with 11 bases identical to TRBD1. Germline-derived CDR1 and CDR2 are MDHEN and SYDVKM. V was pared by 10 bases and J by 8 bases, with 10 bases of the junction left unmatched. CDR3 length: 14 amino acids.

In this sample, this clonotype turned up a few times. This rearrangement joins TRBV19 to TRBJ1-2; D is perhaps TRBD1 (5 bases). The germline V gene has CDR1 LNHDA and CDR2 SQIVND (reference sequence). The CDR3 spans 13 residues. V was clipped by 2 bases and J by 7 bases, with 11 bases between them. CDR3 DNA sequence: TGTGCCAGTAGTATACAGGGCGAGAGTGGCTACACCTTC. Protein: CASSIQGESGYTF.

This clonotype came up a few times. The chain has TRBV2 and TRBJ1-2; 7 nucleotides line up with TRBD1. After removal of 5 bases from V and 1 base from J, the junction contained 4 bases not matched to a gene. The CDR3 covers 14 residues. Germline assignment: CDR1 SNHLY and CDR2 FYNNEI. CDR3 coding DNA: TGTGCCAGCAGTCGGGACAGAAATAACTATGGCTACACCTTC. Amino acids: CASSRDRNNYGYTF.

This chain joins TRBV14 and TRBJ1-4; 8 bases line up with TRBD1. J was trimmed by 6 bases and V by 4 bases; bases with no gene match: 7. Germline V gene lookup returns CDR1 SGHDN and CDR2 FVKESK. The CDR3 extends over 15 amino acids. The CDR3 loop reads CASSPATGADEKLFF. Here the CDR3 DNA reads TGTGCCAGCAGCCCAGCGACAGGGGCCGATGAAAAACTGTTTTTT.

This chain links TRBV5-1 with TRBJ2-1; 7 bases are shared with TRBD2. Per germline, CDR1 SGHRS and CDR2 YFSETQ. With V trimmed by 0 bases and J by 0 bases, 3 bases remained unmatched. The CDR3 length is 16 residues. The CDR3, as DNA: TGCGCCAGCAGCTTGGAGGGCGGGGGCTCCTACAATGAGCAGTTCTTC. As protein: CASSLEGGGSYNEQFF.

The rearrangement links TRBV12-3 or TRBV12-4 to TRBJ2-1; 9 positions agree with TRBD2. V lost 6 bases, J lost 7 bases, and 13 bases stayed unmatched. The CDR3 is 16 amino acids. CDR3 sequence: CASSPAGREGRNEQFF. CDR3 in DNA: TGTGCCAGCAGCCCGGCGGGGCGGGAGGGCCGGAATGAGCAGTTCTTC.

The chain uses TRBV6-5 and TRBJ1-2; the match to TRBD1 covers 9 bases. Losses at the gene ends were 6 bases for V and 3 bases for J; bases not matched to a gene: 8. Germline assignment: CDR1 MNHEY and CDR2 SVGAGI. The CDR3 spans 15 residues. The CDR3 loop is CASRPQGAGDYGYTF. The CDR3 DNA reads TGTGCCAGCAGGCCACAGGGGGCAGGTGACTATGGCTACACCTTC.

This clonotype was counted a few times. The chain joins TRBV7-2 to TRBJ1-2; the D gene is possibly TRBD1 (5 bases). Germline V gene data show CDR1 as SGHTA and CDR2 as FQGNSA. Trimming removed 2 bases from V and 4 bases from J, with 14 bases in between. The CDR3 consists of 15 residues. The CDR3, as DNA: TGTGCCAGCAGCTTAATAGGGCAGGGCTCCTATGGCTACACCTTC. Translated, it gives CASSLIGQGSYGYTF.

This clonotype was counted only a few times. The chain carries TRBV28 and TRBJ1-2, with D tentatively TRBD1 (5 bases). Germline V gene data show CDR1 as MDHEN and CDR2 as SYDVKM. CDR3 size: 13 residues. Trimming took off 7 bases at V and 3 bases at J, with 12 bases between the two ends. CDR3 sequence: CASTGGLYYGYTF. The CDR3 DNA sequence: TGTGCCAGCACCGGGGGACTGTACTATGGCTACACCTTC.

J is TRBJ1-2 and V is TRBV6-2 or TRBV6-3; 8 bases match TRBD1. With 2 bases clipped from V and 3 bases from J, the junction kept 14 bases outside the gene matches. Per germline, CDR1 MNHEY and CDR2 SVGEGT. This CDR3 has 18 amino acids. CDR3 region: CASSYPIGTGNPYYGYTF. The CDR3 DNA is TGTGCCAGCAGTTACCCGATCGGGACAGGCAATCCCTACTATGGCTACACCTTC.

The chain has TRBV25-1 and TRBJ2-7, with D perhaps given as TRBD1 or TRBD2 (5 bases each). With 1 base removed from V and 5 bases from J, the gap between germline ends came to 9 bases. CDR1 is MGHDK and CDR2 is SYGVNS in the germline V gene. The CDR3 spans 13 residues. The CDR3 DNA sequence: TGTGCCAGCAGTGAATGGGGGATCAACGAGCAGTACTTC. It is translated as CASSEWGINEQYF.

The V and J genes are TRBV2 and TRBJ1-4; no clear D gene. The germline gives CDR1 SNHLY, CDR2 FYNNEI. With 2 bases removed from V and 0 bases from J, the gap between germline ends came to 10 bases. The CDR3 covers 16 residues. The CDR3 DNA sequence: TGTGCCAGCAGTGAAATGAAGGGCTCAACTAATGAAAAACTGTTTTTT. It specifies CASSEMKGSTNEKLFF.

The chain uses TRBV30 and TRBJ2-7, with D unclear. V gave up 4 bases and J gave up 5 bases, with 15 bases separating them. This CDR3 is 13 amino acids long. CDR1 is GTSNPN, CDR2 SVGIG, per germline (reference sequence). The CDR3 reads CAWTAQPLDEQYF. CDR3 nucleotides: TGTGCCTGGACCGCGCAACCGCTGGACGAGCAGTACTTC.